The T cell receptor (beta chain) described here comes from a study of blood T cell repertoires in COVID-19 (dated by TCRdb to about 2020). Concerning the study at large: The collaborator samples originated in the United States, Italy and Spain and spanned the acute and convalescent phases of COVID-19. A freely available public database, intended as a resource for researchers studying the immune response to SARS-CoV-2, is where the repertoires were released. Nearly every sample came with metadata listing a de-identified subject ID, COVID-19 status, age in years and sex. Deeply sampled blood TCRbeta repertoires from subjects exposed to, actively infected with, or recovered from COVID-19 were included in the dataset. Where available, HLA class I and class II types were taken from metadata supplied by the sample provider and were not determined by assay-based typing. The samples were drawn from two sources: the first 160 participants of the ongoing ImmuneRACE study, and 1,254 subjects contributed by 6 global collaborators. The material from the prospective study consisted of cDNA or gDNA derived from T cells, B-cell-depleted T cells, or PBMCs. On the study overall, not on this receptor specifically: How much clinical and demographic metadata was included differed by source and by participant, and the metadata was provided uncurated.

Whole blood was collected in K2EDTA tubes by collaborating institutions according to the institutions' own protocols. For TCRbeta analysis, collaborators shipped samples in one of three forms: frozen whole blood, isolated PBMCs, or DNA extracted from either of those sample types. The germline V gene supplies CDR1 MGHDK and CDR2 SYGVNS. V is reduced by 4 bases and J by 5 bases, leaving a spacing of 12 bases between them. Counted from cysteine to phenylalanine, this CDR3 has 15 amino acids. CDR3 DNA only is kept here, 45 bases in frame from base 1. The immunoSEQ Assay, a bias-controlled multiplex PCR, was used to amplify TCRbeta CDR3 regions from genomic DNA. Regarding the original processing steps: The number of nucleated cells in each sample was estimated from the amplification of reference gene primers within the assay. To quantify the absolute abundance of each unique TCRbeta CDR3 rearrangement, sequence reads were collapsed and filtered. For each sample, productive Simpson clonality was calculated by taking the square root of Simpson's diversity index across productive rearrangements. Drawn from immuneACCESS, this table holds only the in-frame rearrangements with V and J called that TCRdb kept. Clones are partly lost; checked studies trace under half to an unresolved V gene and leave the rest unexplained. That table furnishes V, J and clone size, whereas the DNA furnished D and trimming. In all, the sample holds more than 90,000 clones, and about 85% of those were seen once. The top ten constitute around 12% of the sample.

About this clone itself: This receptor's antigen is unknown. Base quality data are lacking; no much larger clone is found one base away.

The chain uses TRBV25-1 and TRBJ1-6; TRBD1 is a weak D gene call, 6 bases matching. This TCR was sampled from a human donor in a cohort sampled during active COVID-19. Source material: peripheral blood. The CDR3 corresponds to CASSGTGRDNSPLHF. The sequenced DNA is TGTGCCAGCAGTGGTACAGGGAGAGATAATTCACCCCTCCACTTT.